The 11 T cell receptor beta chains below come from one sample, sequenced in a study of blood T cell repertoires in COVID-19. The repertoire was sequenced with immunoSEQ multiplex PCR; TCRdb's copy has only in-frame clones and lacks some. The sample holds 45,000 to 55,000 clones, approximately 90% seen once. Sequencing used peripheral blood. The receptors were gathered from a man at least 80 years old with acute or convalescent COVID-19.

The rearrangement joins TRBV7-9 to TRBJ2-5; 7 bases are a match to TRBD2. The length of the CDR3 is 14 residues. Trimming cost V 4 bases and J 5 bases; bases outside gene matches: 7. CDR1 is SEHNR and CDR2 is FQNEAQ in the germline V gene (reference sequence). CDR3 bases: TGTGCCAGCAGCTCACGGCTGGGGGGGGAGACCCAGTACTTC. Protein: CASSSRLGGETQYF.

The chain carries TRBV2 and TRBJ2-6; 7 bases map to TRBD1. CDR3 length equals 16 residues. Trimming removed 7 bases from V and 0 bases from J; junction bases left unmatched: 6. Germline assignment: CDR1 SNHLY and CDR2 FYNNEI. The CDR3 here is CASTWSGGSGANVLTF. In DNA form, the CDR3 reads TGTGCCAGCACTTGGTCAGGGGGCTCTGGGGCCAACGTCCTGACTTTC.

The DNA of the CDR3 is TGTGCCAGCAGTACCACAAAGTATAGCAATCAGCCCCAGCATTTT. Translated: CASSTTKYSNQPQHF. The gene calls are TRBV2 and TRBJ1-5; no clear D. V dropped 5 bases and J dropped 0 bases, with 11 bases sitting between them. The germline V gene has CDR1 SNHLY and CDR2 FYNNEI. The CDR3 length is 15 residues.

The chain employs TRBV4-1 and TRBJ2-6; 9 nucleotides match TRBD1. The V and J ends lost 0 bases and 2 bases, in that order; junction bases with no gene match: 11. The germline V gene has CDR1 MGHRA and CDR2 YSYEKL. CDR3 size: 20 residues. The CDR3 loop is CASSQERGRQGDTGANVLTF. The CDR3 nucleotides read TGCGCCAGCAGCCAAGAAAGAGGGAGACAGGGGGACACTGGGGCCAACGTCCTGACTTTC.

The V gene is TRBV5-1, the J gene TRBJ1-1; possibly TRBD1 for D (6 bases). V lost 0 bases and J 4 bases, leaving 16 bases between the germline ends. This CDR3 contains 16 residues. Germline assignment: CDR1 SGHRS and CDR2 YFSETQ. For the CDR3, the DNA is TGCGCCAGCAGCTTGGGAATTTACAGGGCCGGCACTGAAGCTTTCTTT. Residues: CASSLGIYRAGTEAFF.

The V and J genes are TRBV10-3 and TRBJ1-2; D remains unclear. CDR3 length: 13 amino acids. V lost 7 bases and J lost 0, with 9 bases in between. Germline values: CDR1 ENHRY, CDR2 SYGVKD. This CDR3 reads CAITAGANYGYTF. For the CDR3, the DNA is TGTGCCATCACGGCAGGCGCTAACTATGGCTACACCTTC.

J is TRBJ2-7 and V is TRBV27; D might be TRBD1 (6 bases). Germline CDR1 and CDR2: MNHEY and SMNVEV (reference sequence). The germline V and J ends were trimmed by 5 bases and 1 base, with 12 bases remaining between them. The CDR3 runs to 14 residues. This CDR3 is CASSPGTPSYEQYF. The CDR3 nucleotides read TGTGCCAGCAGTCCCGGGACACCTTCCTACGAGCAGTACTTC.

V is TRBV9 and J is TRBJ2-1; 12 bases agree with TRBD2. V shed 0 bases, J shed 13 bases, and the junction held 11 bases outside the gene matches. This CDR3 region has 16 residues. The germline gives CDR1 SGDLS, CDR2 YYNGEE. CDR3 coding DNA: TGTGCCAGCAGCGTAGGGGCTAGCGGGGGGGCCTGGCCCCAGTTCTTC. Protein product: CASSVGASGGAWPQFF. The whole variable domain, filled in from reference TRBV9 and TRBJ2-1, reads DSGVTQTPKHLITATGQRVTLRCSPRSGDLSVYWYQQSLDQGLQFLIQYYNGEERAKGNILERFSAQQFPDLHSELNLSSLELGDSALYFCASSVGASGGAWPQFFGPGTRLTVL.

V and J are TRBV7-9 and TRBJ1-1; no clear D gene. Trimming pared 7 bases from V and 5 bases from J, leaving 11 bases between. Looked up from germline, CDR1 is SEHNR and CDR2 is FQNEAQ (reference sequence). This CDR3 comprises 12 residues. In nucleotides, the CDR3 is TGTGCCAGCACCCAGAGGGAGACTGAAGCTTTCTTT. Protein: CASTQRETEAFF.

This clone occurred a few times. The CDR3 nucleotides are TGTGCCAGCAGCTTAGCGAGTGGGTCGGGGAACACTGAAGCTTTCTTT. Protein product: CASSLASGSGNTEAFF. J is TRBJ1-1 and V is TRBV7-8, with D unresolved. Trimming stripped 0 bases from V and 1 base from J, with 12 bases between. The CDR3 spans 16 residues. CDR1 and CDR2 from the germline V gene are SGHVS and FQNEAQ. The full variable domain, with the rest looked up from reference TRBV7-8 and TRBJ1-1, is GAGVSQSPRYKVAKRGQDVALRCDPISGHVSLFWYQQALGQGPEFLTYFQNEAQLDKSGLPSDRFFAERPEGSVSTLKIQRTQQEDSAVYLCASSLASGSGNTEAFFGQGTRLTVV.

This clone has just one count. This rearrangement joins TRBV6-5 to TRBJ2-5; D unclear. Germline CDR1 MNHEY, CDR2 SVGAGI. Trimming stripped 0 bases from V and 5 bases from J, with 10 bases between. The CDR3 totals 14 residues. The CDR3 loop reads CASSYSAVSETQYF. CDR3 DNA: TGTGCCAGCAGTTACTCGGCGGTGTCGGAGACCCAGTACTTC.